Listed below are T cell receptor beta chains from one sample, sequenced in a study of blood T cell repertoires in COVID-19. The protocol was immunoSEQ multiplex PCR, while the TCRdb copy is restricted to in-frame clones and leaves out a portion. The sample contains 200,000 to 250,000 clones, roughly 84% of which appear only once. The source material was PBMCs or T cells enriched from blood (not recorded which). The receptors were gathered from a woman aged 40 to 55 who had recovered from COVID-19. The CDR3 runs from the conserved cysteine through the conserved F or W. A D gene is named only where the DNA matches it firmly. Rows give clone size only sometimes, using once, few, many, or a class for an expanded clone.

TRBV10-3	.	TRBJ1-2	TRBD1	CASWGRDRGSINYGYTF	TGTGCCTCATGGGGCAGGGACAGGGGTTCGATTAACTATGGCTACACCTTC
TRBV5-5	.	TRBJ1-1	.	CASSLEGLNTEAFF	TGTGCCAGCAGCTTGGAGGGGCTGAACACTGAAGCTTTCTTT
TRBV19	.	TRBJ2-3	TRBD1	CASSIEGQGGSEDTQYF	TGTGCCAGTAGTATAGAGGGACAGGGGGGAAGTGAAGATACGCAGTATTTT
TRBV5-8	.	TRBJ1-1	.	CASSLAFGDLNTEAFF	TGTGCCAGCAGCTTGGCCTTCGGGGATTTGAACACTGAAGCTTTCTTT
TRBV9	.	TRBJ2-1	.	CASSAELAYNEQFF	TGTGCCAGCAGCGCCGAGCTAGCGTACAATGAGCAGTTCTTC
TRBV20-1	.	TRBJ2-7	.	CSASRGNYEQYF	TGCAGTGCTAGTCGGGGGAACTACGAGCAGTACTTC
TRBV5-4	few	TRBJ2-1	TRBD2	CASSKTSGSRNEQFF	TGTGCCAGCAGCAAGACTAGCGGGAGTAGAAATGAGCAGTTCTTC
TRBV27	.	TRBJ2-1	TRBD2	CASSSASGRVNEQFF	TGTGCCAGCAGTTCGGCTAGCGGGAGAGTGAATGAGCAGTTCTTC
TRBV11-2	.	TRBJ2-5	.	CASSLGETQYF	TGTGCCAGCAGCTTGGGCGAGACCCAGTACTTC
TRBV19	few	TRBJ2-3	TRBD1	CASIDRGRSDTQYF	TGTGCCAGTATAGACAGGGGGCGCTCAGATACGCAGTATTTT
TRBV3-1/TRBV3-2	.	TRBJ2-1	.	CASSPTSIVYNEQFF	TGTGCCAGCAGCCCCACTAGCATTGTCTACAATGAGCAGTTCTTC
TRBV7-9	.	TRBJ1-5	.	CASSLEKGINQPQHF	TGTGCCAGCAGCTTAGAAAAGGGGATCAATCAGCCCCAGCATTTT
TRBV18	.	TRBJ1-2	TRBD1	CASSFRDSYGYTF	TGTGCCAGCTCATTCCGGGACAGCTATGGCTACACCTTC
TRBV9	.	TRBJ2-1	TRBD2	CASSSSGLAGVNEQFF	TGTGCCAGCAGCTCCAGTGGTCTAGCGGGAGTAAATGAGCAGTTCTTC
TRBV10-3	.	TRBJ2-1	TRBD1	CAIRTGGVDEQFF	TGTGCCATCAGGACAGGGGGCGTGGATGAGCAGTTCTTC
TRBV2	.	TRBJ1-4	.	CASSLRDEKLFF	TGTGCCAGCAGTTTGAGGGATGAAAAACTGTTTTTT
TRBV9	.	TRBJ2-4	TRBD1	CASSVGTGEVIQYF	TGTGCCAGCAGCGTCGGGACAGGGGAGGTCATTCAGTACTTC
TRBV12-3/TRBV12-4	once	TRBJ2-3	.	CASSREPDTQYF	TGTGCCAGCAGCCGGGAGCCAGATACGCAGTATTTT
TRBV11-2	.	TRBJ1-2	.	CASSLTARLNYGYTF	TGTGCCAGCAGCTTAACCGCCAGACTTAACTATGGCTACACCTTC
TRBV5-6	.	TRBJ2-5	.	CASSFFRSGETQYF	TGTGCCAGCAGCTTCTTTCGATCCGGAGAGACCCAGTACTTC
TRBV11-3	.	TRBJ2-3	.	CASSLGDTTDTQYF	TGTGCCAGCAGCTTGGGGGACACCACAGATACGCAGTATTTT
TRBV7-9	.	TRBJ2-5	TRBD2	CASSLGTSEETQYF	TGTGCCAGCAGCTTAGGGACTAGCGAAGAGACCCAGTACTTC
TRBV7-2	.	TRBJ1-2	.	CASRPTGLSYGYTF	TGTGCCAGCAGGCCAACAGGGCTCTCCTATGGCTACACCTTC
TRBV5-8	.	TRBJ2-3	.	CASSLTIGGSADTQYF	TGTGCCAGCAGCTTAACGATTGGGGGGAGTGCAGATACGCAGTATTTT
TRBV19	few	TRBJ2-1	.	CASSIISGGGNEQFF	TGTGCCAGTAGTATAATTAGCGGTGGGGGCAATGAGCAGTTCTTC
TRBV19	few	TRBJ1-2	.	CASSIMWGDHYGYTF	TGTGCCAGTAGTATAATGTGGGGGGACCACTATGGCTACACCTTC
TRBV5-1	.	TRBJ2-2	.	CASSPGLSRHTGELFF	TGCGCCAGCAGCCCGGGTTTAAGCAGACACACCGGGGAGCTGTTTTTT
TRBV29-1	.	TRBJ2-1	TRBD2	CSVGGWAGGLNEQFF	TGCAGCGTTGGGGGCTGGGCGGGAGGCTTAAATGAGCAGTTCTTC
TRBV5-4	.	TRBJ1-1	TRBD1	CASSLAGGKREAFF	TGTGCCAGCAGCTTGGCAGGGGGCAAGAGAGAAGCTTTCTTT
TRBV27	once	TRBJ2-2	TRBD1	CASSPTGTGLGGELFF	TGTGCCAGCAGTCCAACCGGGACAGGGTTAGGCGGGGAGCTGTTTTTT
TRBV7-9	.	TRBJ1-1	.	CASSLGIRGEPEAFF	TGTGCCAGCAGCTTAGGGATTCGGGGGGAGCCTGAAGCTTTCTTT
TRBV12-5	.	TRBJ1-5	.	CASTPGAGAAAPPQHF	TGTGCTAGTACACCTGGGGCGGGGGCAGCGGCACCACCCCAGCATTTT
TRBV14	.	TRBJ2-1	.	CASSQDLIVHEQFF	TGTGCCAGCAGCCAAGATTTAATAGTTCATGAGCAGTTCTTC
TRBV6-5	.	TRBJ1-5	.	CASMLGTRDQPQHF	TGTGCCAGCATGTTAGGAACTAGGGATCAGCCCCAGCATTTT
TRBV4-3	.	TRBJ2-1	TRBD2	CASSQDMTSAYNEQFF	TGCGCCAGCAGCCAAGATATGACTAGCGCGTACAATGAGCAGTTCTTC
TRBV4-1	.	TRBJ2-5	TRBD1	CASSQARQGETQYF	TGCGCCAGCAGCCAAGCCCGACAGGGAGAGACCCAGTACTTC
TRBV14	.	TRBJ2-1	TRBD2	CASSQGEGTSGRGEQFF	TGTGCCAGCAGCCAAGGGGAAGGGACTAGCGGGAGAGGTGAGCAGTTCTTC
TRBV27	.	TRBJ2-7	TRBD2	CASSLRGGLPYEQYF	TGTGCCAGCAGCCTCCGGGGGGGCCTACCCTACGAGCAGTACTTC
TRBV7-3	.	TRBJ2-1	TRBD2	CASSRGSGRGEQFF	TGTGCCAGCAGCCGTGGGAGCGGGAGGGGCGAGCAGTTCTTC
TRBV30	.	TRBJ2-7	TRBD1	CAWMWGQGTSEQYF	TGTGCCTGGATGTGGGGACAGGGAACCTCCGAGCAGTACTTC
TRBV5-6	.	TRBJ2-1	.	CASRRESHEQFF	TGTGCCAGCAGACGGGAGTCACATGAGCAGTTCTTC
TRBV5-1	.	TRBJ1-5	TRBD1	CASRQGANSNQPQHF	TGCGCCAGCCGACAGGGGGCGAATAGCAATCAGCCCCAGCATTTT
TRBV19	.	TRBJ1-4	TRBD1	CASSSTGGEKLFF	TGTGCCAGTAGCTCTACAGGGGGTGAAAAACTGTTTTTT
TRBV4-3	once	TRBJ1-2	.	CASSLRGPSPIGSYGYTF	TGCGCCAGCAGCCTGCGGGGGCCATCTCCCATAGGGAGCTATGGCTACACCTTC
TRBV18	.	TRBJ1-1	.	CASSPPASTGILATEAFF	TGTGCCAGCTCACCACCGGCCTCAACCGGGATTCTCGCCACTGAAGCTTTCTTT
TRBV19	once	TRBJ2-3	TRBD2	CASRTSGVEWTQYF	TGTGCCAGCCGGACTAGCGGGGTTGAGTGGACGCAGTATTTT
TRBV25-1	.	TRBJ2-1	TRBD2	CASKKREYEQFF	TGTGCCAGCAAAAAGCGGGAGTATGAGCAGTTCTTC
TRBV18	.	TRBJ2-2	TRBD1	CASSHRDSGTGELFF	TGTGCCAGCTCACACAGGGACAGTGGGACCGGGGAGCTGTTTTTT
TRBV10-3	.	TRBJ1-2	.	CAISGLSNYGYTF	TGTGCCATCAGTGGTTTGAGTAACTATGGCTACACCTTC
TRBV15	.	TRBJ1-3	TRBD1	CATSRETGDGNTIYF	TGTGCCACCAGCAGAGAGACAGGGGATGGAAACACCATATATTTT
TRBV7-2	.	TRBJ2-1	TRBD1	CASSQGAYEQFF	TGTGCCAGCTCGCAGGGGGCCTATGAGCAGTTCTTC
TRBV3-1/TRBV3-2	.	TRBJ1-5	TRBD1	CASSHGQAYSNQPQHF	TGTGCCAGCAGTCATGGACAGGCTTATAGCAATCAGCCCCAGCATTTT
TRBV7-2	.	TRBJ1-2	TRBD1	CASSSGTGGLYGYTF	TGTGCCAGCAGCTCTGGGACAGGGGGCCTCTATGGCTACACCTTC
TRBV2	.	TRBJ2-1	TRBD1	CASSAKTGNRNEQFF	TGTGCCAGCAGTGCCAAGACAGGGAACAGGAATGAGCAGTTCTTC